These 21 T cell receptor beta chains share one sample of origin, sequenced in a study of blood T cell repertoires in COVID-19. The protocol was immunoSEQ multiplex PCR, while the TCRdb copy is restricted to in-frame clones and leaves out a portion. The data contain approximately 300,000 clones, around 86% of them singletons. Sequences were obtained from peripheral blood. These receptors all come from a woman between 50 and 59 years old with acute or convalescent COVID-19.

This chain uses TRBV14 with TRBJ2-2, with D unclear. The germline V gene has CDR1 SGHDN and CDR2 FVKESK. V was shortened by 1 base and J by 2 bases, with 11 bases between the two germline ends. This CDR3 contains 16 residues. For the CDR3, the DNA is TGTGCCAGCAGCCAAGGTGAGCACTACAACACCGGGGAGCTGTTTTTT. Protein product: CASSQGEHYNTGELFF.

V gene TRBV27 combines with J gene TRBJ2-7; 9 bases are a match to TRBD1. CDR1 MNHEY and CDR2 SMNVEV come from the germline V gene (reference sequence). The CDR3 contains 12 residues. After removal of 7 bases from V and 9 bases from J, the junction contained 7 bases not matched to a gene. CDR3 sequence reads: CASISGQGVQYF. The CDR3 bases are TGTGCCAGCATCTCGGGACAGGGTGTGCAGTACTTC.

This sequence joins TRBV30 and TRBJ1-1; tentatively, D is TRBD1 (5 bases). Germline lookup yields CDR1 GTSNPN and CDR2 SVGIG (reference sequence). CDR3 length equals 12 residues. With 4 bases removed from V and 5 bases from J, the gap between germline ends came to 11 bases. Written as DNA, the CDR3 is TGTGCCTGGACAGGGCTGGGGACTGAAGCTTTCTTT. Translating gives CAWTGLGTEAFF.

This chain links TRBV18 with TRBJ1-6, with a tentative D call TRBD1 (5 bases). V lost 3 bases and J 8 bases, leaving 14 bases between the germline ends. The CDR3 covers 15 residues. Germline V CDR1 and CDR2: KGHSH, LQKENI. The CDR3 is CASSPVAGGDSPLHF. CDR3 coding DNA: TGTGCCAGCTCACCCGTTGCCGGGGGGGATTCACCCCTCCACTTT.

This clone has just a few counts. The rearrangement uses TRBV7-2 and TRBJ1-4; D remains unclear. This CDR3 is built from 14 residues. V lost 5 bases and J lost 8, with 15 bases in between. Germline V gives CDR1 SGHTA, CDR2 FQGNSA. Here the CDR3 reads CASSPRTGGEKLFF. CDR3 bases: TGTGCCAGCAGCCCCCGTACCGGAGGCGAAAAACTGTTTTTT.

DNA for the CDR3: TGTGCCAGTAGTATAGTGGACAGCAACACTGAAGCTTTCTTT. It encodes CASSIVDSNTEAFF. The chain combines TRBV19 with TRBJ1-1; tentatively, D is TRBD1 (6 bases). Germline V gives CDR1 LNHDA, CDR2 SQIVND (reference sequence). The CDR3 length is 14 residues. The V gene lost 1 base and the J gene lost 2 bases, with 8 bases spanning the gap.

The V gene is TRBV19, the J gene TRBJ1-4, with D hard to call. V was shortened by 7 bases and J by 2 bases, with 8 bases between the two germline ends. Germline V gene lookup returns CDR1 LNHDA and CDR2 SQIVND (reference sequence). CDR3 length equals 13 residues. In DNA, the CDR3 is TGTGCCAGTAAGACCAGGACTAATGAAAAACTGTTTTTT. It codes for CASKTRTNEKLFF.

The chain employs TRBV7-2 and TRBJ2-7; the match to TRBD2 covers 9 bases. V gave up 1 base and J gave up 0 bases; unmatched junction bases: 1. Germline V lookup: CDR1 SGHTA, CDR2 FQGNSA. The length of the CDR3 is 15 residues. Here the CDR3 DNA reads TGTGCCAGCAGCTTAGGACTAGCGGTCTCCTACGAGCAGTACTTC. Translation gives CASSLGLAVSYEQYF.

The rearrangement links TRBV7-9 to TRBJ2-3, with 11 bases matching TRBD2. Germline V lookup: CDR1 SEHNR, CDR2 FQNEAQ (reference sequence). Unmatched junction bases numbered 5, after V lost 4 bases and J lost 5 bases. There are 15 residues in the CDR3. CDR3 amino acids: CASSSNGLAGDTQYF. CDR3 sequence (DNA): TGTGCCAGCAGCTCCAATGGACTAGCGGGAGATACGCAGTATTTT.

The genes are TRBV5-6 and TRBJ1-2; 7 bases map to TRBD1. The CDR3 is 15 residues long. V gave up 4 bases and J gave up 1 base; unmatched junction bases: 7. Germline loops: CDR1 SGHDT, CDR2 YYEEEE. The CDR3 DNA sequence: TGTGCCAGCAGCCGTAGGACAGGTCTTAACTATGGCTACACCTTC. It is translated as CASSRRTGLNYGYTF.

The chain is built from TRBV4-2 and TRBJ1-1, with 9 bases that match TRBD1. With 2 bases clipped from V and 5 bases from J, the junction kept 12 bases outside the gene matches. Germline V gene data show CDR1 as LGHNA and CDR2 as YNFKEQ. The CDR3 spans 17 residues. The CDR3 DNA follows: TGTGCCAGCAGCCAACCCACAGGGGGCACGGCTTGGACTGAAGCTTTCTTT. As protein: CASSQPTGGTAWTEAFF.

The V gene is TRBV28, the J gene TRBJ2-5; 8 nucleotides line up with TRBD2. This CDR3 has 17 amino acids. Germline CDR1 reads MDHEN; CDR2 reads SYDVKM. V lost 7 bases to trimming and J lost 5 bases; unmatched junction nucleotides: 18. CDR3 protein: CASKFSVAAGDSETQYF. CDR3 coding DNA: TGTGCCAGCAAGTTTTCGGTCGCAGCGGGAGATTCTGAGACCCAGTACTTC.

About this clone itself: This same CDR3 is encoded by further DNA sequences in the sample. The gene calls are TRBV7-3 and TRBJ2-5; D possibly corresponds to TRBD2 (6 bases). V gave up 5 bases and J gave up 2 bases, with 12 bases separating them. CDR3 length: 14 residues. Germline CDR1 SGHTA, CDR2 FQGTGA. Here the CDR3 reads CASSPTGLQETQYF. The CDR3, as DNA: TGTGCCAGCAGCCCAACGGGACTTCAAGAGACCCAGTACTTC.

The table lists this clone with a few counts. CDR3 bases: TGTGCCAGCAGTTCCAGGGGTAGCAATCAGCCCCAGCATTTT. This translates into CASSSRGSNQPQHF. V and J are TRBV27 and TRBJ1-5, with D maybe TRBD1 (6 bases). V lost 4 bases, J lost 0 bases, and 7 bases lay in between. Germline lookup yields CDR1 MNHEY and CDR2 SMNVEV (reference sequence). The CDR3 covers 14 residues.

The CDR3 is CASSSELAGVPYEQYF. The CDR3 region has the DNA TGTGCCAGCAGTTCTGAACTAGCGGGAGTTCCCTACGAGCAGTACTTC. The chain joins TRBV27 to TRBJ2-7; 11 bases align to TRBD2. This CDR3 has 16 residues. The germline gives CDR1 MNHEY, CDR2 SMNVEV (reference sequence). V lost 4 bases to trimming and J lost 2 bases; unmatched junction nucleotides: 7.

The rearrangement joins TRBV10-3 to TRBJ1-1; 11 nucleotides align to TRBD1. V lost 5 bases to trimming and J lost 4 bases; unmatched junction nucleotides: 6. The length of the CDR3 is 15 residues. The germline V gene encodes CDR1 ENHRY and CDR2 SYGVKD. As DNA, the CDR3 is TGTGCCATCAGTTCGGGGACAGGGGGTGTCACTGAAGCTTTCTTT. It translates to CAISSGTGGVTEAFF.

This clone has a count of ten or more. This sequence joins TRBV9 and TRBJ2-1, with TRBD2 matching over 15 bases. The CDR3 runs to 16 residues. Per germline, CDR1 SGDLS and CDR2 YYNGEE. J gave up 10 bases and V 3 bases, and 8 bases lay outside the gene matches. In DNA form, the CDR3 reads TGTGCCAGCAGCGCACCCCCCGGGACTAGCGGGAGGGAGCAGTTCTTC. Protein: CASSAPPGTSGREQFF. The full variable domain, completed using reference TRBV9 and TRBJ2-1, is DSGVTQTPKHLITATGQRVTLRCSPRSGDLSVYWYQQSLDQGLQFLIQYYNGEERAKGNILERFSAQQFPDLHSELNLSSLELGDSALYFCASSAPPGTSGREQFFGPGTRLTVL.

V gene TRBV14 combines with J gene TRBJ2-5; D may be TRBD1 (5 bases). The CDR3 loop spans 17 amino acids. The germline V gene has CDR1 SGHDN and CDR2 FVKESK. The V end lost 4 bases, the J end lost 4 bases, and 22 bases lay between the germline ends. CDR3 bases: TGTGCCAGCAGCCCCCTGTGGGGCAGTCTCCAAAGAGAGACCCAGTACTTC. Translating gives CASSPLWGSLQRETQYF.

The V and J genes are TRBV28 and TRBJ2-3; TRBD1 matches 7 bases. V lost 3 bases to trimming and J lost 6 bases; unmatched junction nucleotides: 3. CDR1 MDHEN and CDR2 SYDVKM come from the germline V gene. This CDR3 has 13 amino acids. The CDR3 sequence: CASSLGQSDTQYF. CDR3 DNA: TGTGCCAGCAGTTTGGGACAGTCCGATACGCAGTATTTT.

In DNA form, the CDR3 reads TGTGCCAGCAGCCAGGCCGGGACAGGGGACGAGCAGTACTTC. Protein: CASSQAGTGDEQYF. This chain links TRBV3-1 (or the pseudogene TRBV3-2) with TRBJ2-7; 10 nucleotides align to TRBD1. From germline, CDR1 is LGHDT and CDR2 YNNKEL (reference sequence). This CDR3 region has 14 residues. V gave up 3 bases and J gave up 5 bases; unmatched junction bases: 4.

The CDR3 DNA follows: TGTGCCAGCAGCTTAAACGGGGCGGGAACATCTGATGAGCAGTTCTTC. It is translated as CASSLNGAGTSDEQFF. The V and J genes are TRBV7-3 and TRBJ2-1, with D possibly TRBD2 on 6 matching bases. V shed 1 base and J shed 8 bases, with 18 bases lying between them. Germline V gene data show CDR1 as SGHTA and CDR2 as FQGTGA. This CDR3 comprises 16 residues.